The sequence of this T cell receptor beta chain was determined in a study of cytomegalovirus exposure and HLA in healthy donors. Study summary: A preliminary data release comprised around 85 million unique TCRs obtained from HLA-typed donors.

Study results and caveats: TCR beta chain V- and J-gene trimming was linked, in a later analysis, to a missense variant in DCLRE1C. Later work associated fewer than 20,000 TCR beta sequences with HLA alleles at 0.05 false discovery rate. In a later analysis, HLA-associated beta chains showed higher expansion and lower generation probabilities than comparable chains.

Notes on this clone: Its cognate antigen is unknown.

Use of 60 Vbeta and 13 Jbeta primers characterized the PCR. Assay used: immunoSEQ multiplex PCR; TCRdb lists only in-frame clones, some missing. The repertoire consists of 100,000 to 150,000 clones, with 65% to 80% occurring once and the leading ten covering roughly 31%. CDR3 size: 15 residues. The germline gives CDR1 LNHNV, CDR2 YYDKDF (reference sequence). Trimming cost V 0 bases and J 3 bases; bases outside gene matches: 1. The sample comprised PBMCs. This sequence was found in a man in his sixties in good health and CMV-seropositive. V is TRBV15 and J is TRBJ2-3; 9 bases align to TRBD1. The CDR3: CATSREQGATDTQYF. CDR3 nucleotides: TGTGCCACCAGCAGAGAACAGGGGGCGACAGATACGCAGTATTTT.